The source of this T cell receptor beta chain is a study of T cell changes during pregnancy in multiple sclerosis. This CDR3 comprises 18 residues. With 2 bases clipped from V and 0 bases from J, the junction kept 12 bases outside the gene matches. Germline V gives CDR1 MNHNS, CDR2 SASEGT. Using immunoSEQ multiplex PCR, the repertoire was profiled, and TCRdb retains in-frame clones only, with some absent. This table holds about 66,000 clones, 90% to 95% found once. The chain couples TRBV6-1 to TRBJ1-2; 7 bases line up with TRBD1. The TCR comes from a female donor with multiple sclerosis, enrolled in a pregnancy study. This sample comprised CD8+ T cells from peripheral blood mononuclear cells, obtained before pregnancy. CDR3 nucleotides: TGTGCCAGCAGTGAACATGGACAGGCCCTAACCTCTAACTATGGCTACACCTTC. Amino acid sequence: CASSEHGQALTSNYGYTF.